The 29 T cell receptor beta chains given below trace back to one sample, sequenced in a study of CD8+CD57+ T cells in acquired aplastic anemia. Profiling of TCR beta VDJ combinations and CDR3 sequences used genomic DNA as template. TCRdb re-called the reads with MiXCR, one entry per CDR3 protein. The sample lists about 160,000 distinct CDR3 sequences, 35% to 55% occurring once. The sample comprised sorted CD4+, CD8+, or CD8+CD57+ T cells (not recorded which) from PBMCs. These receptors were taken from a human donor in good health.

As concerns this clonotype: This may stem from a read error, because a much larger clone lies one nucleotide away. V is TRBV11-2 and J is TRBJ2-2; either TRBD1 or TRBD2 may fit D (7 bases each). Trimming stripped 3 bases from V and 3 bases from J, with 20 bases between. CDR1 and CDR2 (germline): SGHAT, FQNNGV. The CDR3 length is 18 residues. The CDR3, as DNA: TGTGCCAGCAGCTTCCCCCGGGGAGGGGGCTGGGACACCGGGGAGCTGTTTTTT. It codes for CASSFPRGGGWDTGELFF.

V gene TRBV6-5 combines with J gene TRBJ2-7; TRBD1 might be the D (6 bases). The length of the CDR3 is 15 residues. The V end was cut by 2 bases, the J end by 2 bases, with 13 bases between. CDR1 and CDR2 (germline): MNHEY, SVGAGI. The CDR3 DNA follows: TGTGCCAGCAGTTACGGTGGAGGACAGACCTACGAGCAGTACTTC. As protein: CASSYGGGQTYEQYF.

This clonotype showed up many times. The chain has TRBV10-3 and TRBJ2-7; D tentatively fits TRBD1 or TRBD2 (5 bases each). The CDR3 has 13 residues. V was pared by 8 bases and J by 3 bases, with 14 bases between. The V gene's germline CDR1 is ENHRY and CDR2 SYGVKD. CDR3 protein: CAILGTELYEQYF. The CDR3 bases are TGTGCCATCCTGGGGACGGAACTCTACGAGCAGTACTTC.

CDR3 coding DNA: TGTGCCGGAAACCCGGGACACCACACCGGGGAGCTGTTTTTT. Translated, it gives CAGNPGHHTGELFF. The chain couples TRBV30 to TRBJ2-2, with D possibly matching TRBD1 (6 bases). Trimming shortened V by 8 bases and J by 3 bases, and 16 bases separated the two germline ends. CDR1 is GTSNPN and CDR2 is SVGIG in the germline V gene (reference sequence). The CDR3 consists of 14 residues.

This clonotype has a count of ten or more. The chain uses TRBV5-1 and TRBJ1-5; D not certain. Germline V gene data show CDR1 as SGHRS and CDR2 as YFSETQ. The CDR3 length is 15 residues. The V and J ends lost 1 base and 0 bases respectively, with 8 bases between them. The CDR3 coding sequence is TGCGCCAGCAGCTTGACAGCAAATAGCAATCAGCCCCAGCATTTT. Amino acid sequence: CASSLTANSNQPQHF.

DNA of the CDR3: TGTGCCACCTTACAGGGCTTTAATGAAAAACTGTTTTTT. As protein: CATLQGFNEKLFF. V and J are TRBV10-3 and TRBJ1-4, with a weak D call TRBD1 (6 bases). The V end lost 10 bases, the J end lost 4 bases, and 13 bases lay between the germline ends. The CDR3 totals 13 residues. Per germline, CDR1 ENHRY and CDR2 SYGVKD.

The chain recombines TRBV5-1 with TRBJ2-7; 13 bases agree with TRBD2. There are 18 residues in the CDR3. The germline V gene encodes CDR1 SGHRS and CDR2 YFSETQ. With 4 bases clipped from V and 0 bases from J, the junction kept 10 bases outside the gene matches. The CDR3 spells CASSPRGLAGAGSYEQYF. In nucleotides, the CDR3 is TGCGCCAGCAGCCCCCGTGGACTAGCGGGGGCCGGCTCCTACGAGCAGTACTTC.

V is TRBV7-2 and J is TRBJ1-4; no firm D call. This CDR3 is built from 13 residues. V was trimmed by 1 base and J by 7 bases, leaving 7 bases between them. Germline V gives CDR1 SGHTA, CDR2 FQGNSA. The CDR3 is CASSLVEFEKLFF. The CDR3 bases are TGTGCCAGCAGCTTAGTAGAGTTTGAAAAACTGTTTTTT.

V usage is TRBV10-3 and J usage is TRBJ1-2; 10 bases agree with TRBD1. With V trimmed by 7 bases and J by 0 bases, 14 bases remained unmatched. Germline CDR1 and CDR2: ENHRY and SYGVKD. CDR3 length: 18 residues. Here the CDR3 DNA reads TGTGCCATCAACCGGGACAGGGGTCCCCGGGGAGCTAACTATGGCTACACCTTC. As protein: CAINRDRGPRGANYGYTF.

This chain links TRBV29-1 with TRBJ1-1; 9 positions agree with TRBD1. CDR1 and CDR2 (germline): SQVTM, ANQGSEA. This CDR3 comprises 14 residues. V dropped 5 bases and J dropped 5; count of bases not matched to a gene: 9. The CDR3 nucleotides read TGCAGCGTTCGAACAGGGGGCGCGAGGACTGAAGCTTTCTTT. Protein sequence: CSVRTGGARTEAFF. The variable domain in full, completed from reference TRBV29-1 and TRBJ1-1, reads SAVISQKPSRDICQRGTSLTIQCQVDSQVTMMFWYRQQPGQSLTLIATANQGSEATYESGFVIDKFPISRPNLTFSTLTVSNMSPEDSSIYLCSVRTGGARTEAFFGQGTRLTVV.

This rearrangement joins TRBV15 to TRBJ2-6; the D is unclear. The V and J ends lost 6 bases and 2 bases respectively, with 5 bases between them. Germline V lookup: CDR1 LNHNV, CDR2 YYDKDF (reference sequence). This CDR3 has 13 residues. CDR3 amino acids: CATRGAGANVLTF. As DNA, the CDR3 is TGTGCCACCAGGGGTGCTGGGGCCAACGTCCTGACTTTC.

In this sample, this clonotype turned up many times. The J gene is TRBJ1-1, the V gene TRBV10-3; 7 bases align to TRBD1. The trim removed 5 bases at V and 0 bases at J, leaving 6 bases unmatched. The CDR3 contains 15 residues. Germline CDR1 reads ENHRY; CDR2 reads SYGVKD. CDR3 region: CAISRDDRVNTEAFF. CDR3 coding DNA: TGTGCCATCAGTCGAGACGACAGGGTGAACACTGAAGCTTTCTTT.

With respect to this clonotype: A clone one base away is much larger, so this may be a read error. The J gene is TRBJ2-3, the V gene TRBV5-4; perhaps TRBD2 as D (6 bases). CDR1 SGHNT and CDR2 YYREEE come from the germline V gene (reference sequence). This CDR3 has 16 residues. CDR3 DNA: TGTGCCAGCAGCTCCCGGGGGAGCGGAGGGGCAGATGCGCAGTATTTT. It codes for CASSSRGSGGADAQYF.

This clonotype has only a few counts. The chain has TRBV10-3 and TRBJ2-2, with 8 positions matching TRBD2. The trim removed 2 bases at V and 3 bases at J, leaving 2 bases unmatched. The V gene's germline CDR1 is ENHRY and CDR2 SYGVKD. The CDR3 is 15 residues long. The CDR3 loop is CAISEASGYTGELFF. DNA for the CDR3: TGTGCCATCAGTGAGGCTAGCGGGTACACCGGGGAGCTGTTTTTT.

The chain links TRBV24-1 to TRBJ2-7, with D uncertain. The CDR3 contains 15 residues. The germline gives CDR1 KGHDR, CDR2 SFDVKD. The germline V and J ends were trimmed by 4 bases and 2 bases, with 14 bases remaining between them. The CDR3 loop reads CATSDGHTPAYEQYF. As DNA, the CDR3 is TGTGCCACCAGTGACGGCCACACCCCCGCCTACGAGCAGTACTTC.

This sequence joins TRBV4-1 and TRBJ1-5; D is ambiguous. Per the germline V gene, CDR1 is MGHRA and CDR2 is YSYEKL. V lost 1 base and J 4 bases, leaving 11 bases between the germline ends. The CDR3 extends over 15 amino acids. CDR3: CASSQGLRENQPQHF. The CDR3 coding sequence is TGCGCCAGCAGCCAAGGTTTAAGGGAAAATCAGCCCCAGCATTTT.

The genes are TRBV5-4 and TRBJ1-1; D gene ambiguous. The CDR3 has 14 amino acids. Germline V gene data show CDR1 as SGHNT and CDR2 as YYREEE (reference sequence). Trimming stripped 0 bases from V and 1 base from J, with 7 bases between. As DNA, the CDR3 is TGTGCCAGCAGCTTGGCATATAGGAACACTGAAGCTTTCTTT. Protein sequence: CASSLAYRNTEAFF. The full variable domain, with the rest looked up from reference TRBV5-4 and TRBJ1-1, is ETGVTQSPTHLIKTRGQQVTLRCSSQSGHNTVSWYQQALGQGPQFIFQYYREEENGRGNFPPRFSGLQFPNYSSELNVNALELDDSALYLCASSLAYRNTEAFFGQGTRLTVV.

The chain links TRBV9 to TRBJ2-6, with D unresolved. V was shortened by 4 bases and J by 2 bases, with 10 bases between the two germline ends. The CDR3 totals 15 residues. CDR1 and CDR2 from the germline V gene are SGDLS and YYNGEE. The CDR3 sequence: CASSPQKTGANVLTF. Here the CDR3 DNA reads TGTGCCAGCAGCCCCCAGAAAACTGGGGCCAACGTCCTGACTTTC.

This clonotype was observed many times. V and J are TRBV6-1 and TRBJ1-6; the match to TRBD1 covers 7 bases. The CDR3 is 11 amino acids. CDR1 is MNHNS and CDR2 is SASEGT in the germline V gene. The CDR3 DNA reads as TGTGGGAGCAGGGGGAATTCACCCCTCCACTTT. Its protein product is CGSRGNSPLHF.

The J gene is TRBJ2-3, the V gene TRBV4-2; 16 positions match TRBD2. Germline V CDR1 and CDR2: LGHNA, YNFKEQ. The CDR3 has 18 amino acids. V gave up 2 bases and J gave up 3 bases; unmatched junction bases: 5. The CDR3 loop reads CASSQMGLAGGGTDTQYF. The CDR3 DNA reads TGTGCCAGCAGCCAAATGGGACTAGCGGGGGGGGGGACAGATACGCAGTATTTT.

CDR3 DNA: TGTGCCAGCACCGGGACTAGCGGGAGCTCTTCCTACGAGCAGTACTTC. Translated: CASTGTSGSSSYEQYF. The chain recombines TRBV25-1 with TRBJ2-7; TRBD2 matches at 14 bases. The CDR3 sequence is 16 residues long. The germline V gene encodes CDR1 MGHDK and CDR2 SYGVNS. V shed 7 bases, J shed 1 base, and the junction held 6 bases outside the gene matches.

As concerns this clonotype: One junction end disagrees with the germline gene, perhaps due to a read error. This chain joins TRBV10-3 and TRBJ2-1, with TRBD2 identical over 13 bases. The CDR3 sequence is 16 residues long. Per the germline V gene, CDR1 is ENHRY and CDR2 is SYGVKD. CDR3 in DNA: TGTGCCATCAGAGATACCGGGACTAGCGGGATCGATGAGCAGCTCTTC. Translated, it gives CAIRDTGTSGIDEQLF.

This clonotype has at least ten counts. The CDR3 bases are TGTGCCAGCAGCTTAGGTGTCTCTGGGGCCAACGTCCTGACTTTC. It is translated as CASSLGVSGANVLTF. V and J are TRBV7-3 and TRBJ2-6; D is unresolved. The germline CDR1 and CDR2 sequences are SGHTA and FQGTGA. The CDR3 is 15 amino acids. V was pared by 2 bases and J by 0 bases, with 5 bases between.

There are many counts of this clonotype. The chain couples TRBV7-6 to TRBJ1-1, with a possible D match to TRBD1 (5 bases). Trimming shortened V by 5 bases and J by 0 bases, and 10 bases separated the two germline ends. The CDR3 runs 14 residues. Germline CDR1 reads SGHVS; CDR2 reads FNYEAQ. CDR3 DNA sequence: TGTGCCAGCAGCGCGGGACCGGTGAACACTGAAGCTTTCTTT. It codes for CASSAGPVNTEAFF.

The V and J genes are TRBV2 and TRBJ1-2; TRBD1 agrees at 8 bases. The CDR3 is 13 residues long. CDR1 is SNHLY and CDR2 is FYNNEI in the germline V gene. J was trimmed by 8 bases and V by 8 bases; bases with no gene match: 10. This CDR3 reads CASLVWTGNGYTF. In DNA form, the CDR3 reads TGTGCCAGCTTGGTGTGGACAGGGAACGGCTACACCTTC.

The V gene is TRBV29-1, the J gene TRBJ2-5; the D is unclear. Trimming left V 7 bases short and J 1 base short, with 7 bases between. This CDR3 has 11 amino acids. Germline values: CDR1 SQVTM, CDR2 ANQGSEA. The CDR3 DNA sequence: TGCAGCGCCTGGGTCCAAGAGACCCAGTACTTC. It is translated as CSAWVQETQYF.

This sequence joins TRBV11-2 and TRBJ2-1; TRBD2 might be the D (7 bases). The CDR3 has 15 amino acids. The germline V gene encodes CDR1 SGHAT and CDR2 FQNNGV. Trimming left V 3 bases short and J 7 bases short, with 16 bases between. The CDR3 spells CASSLGGAGSNEQFF. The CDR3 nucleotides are TGTGCCAGCAGCTTGGGGGGGGCCGGGTCAAATGAGCAGTTCTTC.

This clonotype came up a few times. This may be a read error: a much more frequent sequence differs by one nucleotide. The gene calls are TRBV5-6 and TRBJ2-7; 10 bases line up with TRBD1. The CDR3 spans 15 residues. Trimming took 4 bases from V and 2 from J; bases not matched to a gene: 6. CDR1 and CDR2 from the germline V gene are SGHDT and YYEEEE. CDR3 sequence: CASSLSGTGAYEQYF. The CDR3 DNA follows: TGTGCCAGCAGCCTGTCCGGGACAGGGGCCTACGAGCAGTACTTC.

The CDR3 DNA follows: TGTGCCAGTAGTATAGGGACAGGCCCCTATGGCTACACCTTC. Translated: CASSIGTGPYGYTF. The rearrangement uses TRBV19 and TRBJ1-2, with 7 bases that match TRBD1. This CDR3 has 14 residues. Germline CDR1 and CDR2: LNHDA and SQIVND (reference sequence). The V gene end was trimmed by 1 base and the J gene end by 4 bases; junction bases not matched to a gene: 3.